The 24 T cell receptor beta chains below were found in one sample sequenced in a study of cytomegalovirus exposure and HLA in healthy donors. Assay used: immunoSEQ multiplex PCR; TCRdb lists only in-frame clones, some missing. The sample lists 200,000 to 300,000 clones, roughly 84% occurring once. Specimen: PBMCs. These receptors all come from a man between 18 and 35 years old in good health and CMV-seropositive.

V usage is TRBV28 and J usage is TRBJ1-2, with D maybe TRBD1 (5 bases). Per germline, CDR1 MDHEN and CDR2 SYDVKM. Trimming left V 1 base short and J 2 bases short, with 8 bases between. The CDR3 length is 14 residues. The CDR3 region is CASSLYRNNYGYTF. The DNA of the CDR3 is TGTGCCAGCAGTTTATACAGGAACAACTATGGCTACACCTTC.

V and J are TRBV5-4 and TRBJ2-1; D is ambiguous. The V end lost 2 bases, the J end lost 0 bases, and 9 bases lay between the germline ends. In germline, CDR1 is SGHNT, CDR2 YYREEE (reference sequence). There are 15 residues in the CDR3. The CDR3 loop is CASSFPRSSYNEQFF. The CDR3 coding sequence is TGTGCCAGCAGCTTCCCCCGAAGCTCCTACAATGAGCAGTTCTTC. Filled out from reference TRBV5-4 and TRBJ2-1, the complete variable domain reads ETGVTQSPTHLIKTRGQQVTLRCSSQSGHNTVSWYQQALGQGPQFIFQYYREEENGRGNFPPRFSGLQFPNYSSELNVNALELDDSALYLCASSFPRSSYNEQFFGPGTRLTVL.

The CDR3 sequence: CATSRDSVAYTF. Written as DNA, the CDR3 is TGTGCCACCAGCAGAGATTCCGTAGCCTACACCTTC. The chain has TRBV15 and TRBJ1-2; no firm D call. Deletions cut 0 bases from V and 10 bases from J, with 9 bases between. CDR3 length: 12 amino acids. The germline CDR1 and CDR2 sequences are LNHNV and YYDKDF (reference sequence).

In this sample, this clone turned up once. V is TRBV27 and J is TRBJ1-2, with 9 bases aligning to TRBD1. From germline, CDR1 is MNHEY and CDR2 SMNVEV (reference sequence). Trimming at V came to 6 bases and at J to 5 bases, leaving 4 bases not matched to a gene. This CDR3 spans 13 amino acids. The CDR3 region has the DNA TGTGCCAGCAGAGGGACAGGGAGGTATGGCTACACCTTC. This encodes CASRGTGRYGYTF.

V usage is TRBV9 and J usage is TRBJ2-7; the D gene is possibly TRBD1 (6 bases). The CDR3 runs 15 residues. Trimming left V 1 base short and J 1 base short, with 12 bases between. The germline V gene has CDR1 SGDLS and CDR2 YYNGEE. Here the CDR3 DNA reads TGTGCCAGCAGCGTAAAGCCAGGGACATCCTACGAGCAGTACTTC. This sequence encodes CASSVKPGTSYEQYF.

V usage is TRBV11-3 and J usage is TRBJ2-3; no firm D call. The germline V gene encodes CDR1 SGHNT and CDR2 YENEEA. The V end was cut by 2 bases, the J end by 2 bases, with 8 bases between. CDR3 size: 14 residues. DNA of the CDR3: TGTGCCAGCAGCTTAAGCGACCCCACAGATACGCAGTATTTT. Protein product: CASSLSDPTDTQYF.

The V and J genes are TRBV7-9 and TRBJ2-5; a possible D gene is TRBD2 (6 bases). The CDR3 is 13 amino acids. V lost 5 bases and J lost 2, with 9 bases in between. Germline lookup yields CDR1 SEHNR and CDR2 FQNEAQ (reference sequence). The CDR3 region is CASSPGLQETQYF. CDR3 in DNA: TGTGCCAGCAGCCCGGGACTGCAAGAGACCCAGTACTTC.

This clone was observed once. J is TRBJ2-1 and V is TRBV4-3, with 9 nucleotides matching TRBD2. The ends lost 0 bases at V and 0 bases at J; junction bases unmatched: 6. The CDR3 loop spans 18 amino acids. Germline loops: CDR1 LGHNA, CDR2 YSLEER. CDR3 amino acids: CASSQDRGSGSSYNEQFF. CDR3 in DNA: TGCGCCAGCAGCCAAGATAGGGGTAGCGGGAGCTCCTACAATGAGCAGTTCTTC.

The chain joins TRBV6-5 to TRBJ1-4, with D hard to call. V shed 0 bases and J shed 7 bases, with 9 bases lying between them. CDR1 MNHEY and CDR2 SVGAGI come from the germline V gene. CDR3 length: 14 residues. The CDR3 region is CASSYSAGIEKLFF. CDR3 nucleotide sequence: TGTGCCAGCAGTTACTCAGCGGGGATTGAAAAACTGTTTTTT.

This clone showed up just once. This chain joins TRBV6-5 and TRBJ2-3; D is ambiguous. V was shortened by 7 bases and J by 2 bases, with 13 bases between the two germline ends. The V gene's germline CDR1 is MNHEY and CDR2 SVGAGI. There are 14 residues in the CDR3. The DNA of the CDR3 is TGTGCCAGCACCCCGACTCGTACCACAGATACGCAGTATTTT. Protein: CASTPTRTTDTQYF.

V is TRBV5-8 and J is TRBJ2-1; 7 bases align to TRBD2. This CDR3 is built from 16 residues. The junction had 14 bases not matched to a gene; V was cut back by 7 bases and J by 4 bases. Germline V CDR1 and CDR2: SGHTS, YDEGEE. CDR3 nucleotides: TGTGCCAGCCACGATGACGGGACTATACAATACAATGAGCAGTTCTTC. Translation gives CASHDDGTIQYNEQFF. Combining the CDR3 with reference TRBV5-8 and TRBJ2-1 gives the whole variable domain EAGVTQSPTHLIKTRGQQATLRCSPISGHTSVYWYQQALGLGLQFLLWYDEGEERNRGNFPPRFSGRQFPNYSSELNVNALELEDSALYLCASHDDGTIQYNEQFFGPGTRLTVL.

V and J are TRBV2 and TRBJ2-1, with 7 bases that match TRBD2. Trimming removed 5 bases from V and 0 bases from J; junction bases left unmatched: 4. The CDR3 loop spans 15 amino acids. Germline V gene data show CDR1 as SNHLY and CDR2 as FYNNEI. CDR3 region: CASSPSGSSYNEQFF. The CDR3 DNA reads as TGTGCCAGCAGTCCTAGCGGAAGCTCCTACAATGAGCAGTTCTTC. The whole variable domain, remainder taken from reference TRBV2 and TRBJ2-1, is EPEVTQTPSHQVTQMGQEVILRCVPISNHLYFYWYRQILGQKVEFLVSFYNNEISEKSEIFDDQFSVERPDGSNFTLKIRSTKLEDSAMYFCASSPSGSSYNEQFFGPGTRLTVL.

The chain has TRBV10-3 and TRBJ1-1; weak D call: TRBD1 (5 bases). The V gene lost 11 bases and the J gene lost 8 bases, with 18 bases spanning the gap. CDR1 and CDR2 (germline): ENHRY, SYGVKD. CDR3 length equals 12 residues. CDR3 sequence reads: CASEQSGREAFF. In DNA form, the CDR3 reads TGTGCCTCCGAGCAGTCAGGGAGAGAAGCTTTCTTT.

This clone was counted a single time. Other DNA sequences from this sample encode an identical CDR3 as well. This rearrangement joins TRBV28 to TRBJ1-1, with D tentatively TRBD1 (5 bases). The V and J ends lost 6 bases and 1 base respectively, with 9 bases between them. The length of the CDR3 is 13 residues. The V gene's germline CDR1 is MDHEN and CDR2 SYDVKM. The CDR3 region has the DNA TGTGCCAGCAGCCCAGGACAGAACACTGAAGCTTTCTTT. This gives the protein CASSPGQNTEAFF.

The V gene is TRBV27, the J gene TRBJ1-5; no definite D call. The CDR3 is 14 amino acids. Trimming left V 8 bases short and J 3 bases short, with 14 bases between. Looked up from germline, CDR1 is MNHEY and CDR2 is SMNVEV (reference sequence). The CDR3 loop reads CASSNLGHNQPQHF. The CDR3 DNA is TGTGCCAGCTCCAATTTAGGCCACAATCAGCCCCAGCATTTT.

The V gene is TRBV5-1, the J gene TRBJ2-1; no reliable D call. V dropped 4 bases and J dropped 8 bases, with 19 bases sitting between them. This CDR3 has 15 residues. CDR1 and CDR2 (germline): SGHRS, YFSETQ. The CDR3 here is CASSKDDGFLDEQFF. The DNA of the CDR3 is TGCGCCAGCAGCAAGGACGACGGCTTTCTCGATGAGCAGTTCTTC. The variable domain in full, completed from reference TRBV5-1 and TRBJ2-1, reads KAGVTQTPRYLIKTRGQQVTLSCSPISGHRSVSWYQQTPGQGLQFLFEYFSETQRNKGNFPGRFSGRQFSNSRSEMNVSTLELGDSALYLCASSKDDGFLDEQFFGPGTRLTVL.

There are a few counts of this clone. This chain links TRBV7-9 with TRBJ1-2, with D tentatively TRBD1 (5 bases). Germline CDR1 SEHNR, CDR2 FQNEAQ (reference sequence). Deletions cut 5 bases from V and 1 base from J, with 11 bases between. The CDR3 runs 14 residues. The CDR3 protein is CASSPRGGNYGYTF. The CDR3 DNA reads as TGTGCCAGCAGCCCCCGGGGGGGTAACTATGGCTACACCTTC.

The rearrangement joins TRBV5-1 to TRBJ2-7, with 8 bases that match TRBD2. The CDR3 has 15 residues. V was pared by 1 base and J by 1 base, with 4 bases of the junction left unmatched. The germline V gene has CDR1 SGHRS and CDR2 YFSETQ. The CDR3 is CASSLSGTRSYEQYF. The CDR3 region has the DNA TGCGCCAGCAGCTTGTCCGGGACTAGGTCCTACGAGCAGTACTTC.

The count of this clone is one. CDR3 DNA: TGTGCCAGCTACAGGGGTTTGGGTATGAACACTGAAGCTTTCTTT. Protein: CASYRGLGMNTEAFF. The chain employs TRBV5-6 and TRBJ1-1; the match to TRBD1 covers 7 bases. CDR3 length: 15 amino acids. Germline loops: CDR1 SGHDT, CDR2 YYEEEE. V shed 7 bases, J shed 0 bases, and the junction held 9 bases outside the gene matches. Based on the CDR3 plus reference TRBV5-6 and TRBJ1-1, the full variable domain is DAGVTQSPTHLIKTRGQQVTLRCSPKSGHDTVSWYQQALGQGPQFIFQYYEEEERQRGNFPDRFSGHQFPNYSSELNVNALLLGDSALYLCASYRGLGMNTEAFFGQGTRLTVV.

The J gene is TRBJ2-7, the V gene TRBV6-5; D remains ambiguous. Germline V gives CDR1 MNHEY, CDR2 SVGAGI. This CDR3 is built from 15 residues. The V end was cut by 5 bases, the J end by 3 bases, with 17 bases between. The CDR3 is CASSRGWGVGYEQYF. In DNA, the CDR3 is TGTGCCAGCAGTCGAGGCTGGGGTGTAGGCTACGAGCAGTACTTC.

The CDR3 protein is CASGGASNYEQYF. CDR3 DNA: TGCGCCAGCGGGGGAGCTTCGAACTACGAGCAGTACTTC. The rearrangement joins TRBV5-1 to TRBJ2-7; D assignment may be TRBD1 or TRBD2 (5 bases each). CDR3 size: 13 residues. The germline CDR1 and CDR2 sequences are SGHRS and YFSETQ. Trimming removed 7 bases from V and 3 bases from J, with 14 bases in between.

The chain combines TRBV7-8 with TRBJ2-1; 7 bases are a match to TRBD2. CDR3 length: 16 amino acids. V shed 5 bases, J shed 0 bases, and the junction held 7 bases outside the gene matches. Germline CDR1 is SGHVS and CDR2 is FQNEAQ. For the CDR3, the DNA is TGTGCCAGCAGCCCCACTAGCGAGAGCTCCTACAATGAGCAGTTCTTC. It is translated as CASSPTSESSYNEQFF.

The chain combines TRBV19 with TRBJ2-1; a possible D gene is TRBD1 (5 bases). Germline-derived CDR1 and CDR2 are LNHDA and SQIVND (reference sequence). The CDR3 has 17 amino acids. The V end lost 3 bases, the J end lost 0 bases, and 15 bases lay between the germline ends. CDR3 loop: CASSIRELLSSYNEQFF. The CDR3 DNA sequence: TGTGCCAGTAGTATCAGGGAACTCCTTAGCTCCTACAATGAGCAGTTCTTC. Based on the CDR3 plus reference TRBV19 and TRBJ2-1, the full variable domain is DGGITQSPKYLFRKEGQNVTLSCEQNLNHDAMYWYRQDPGQGLRLIYYSQIVNDFQKGDIAEGYSVSREKKESFPLTVTSAQKNPTAFYLCASSIRELLSSYNEQFFGPGTRLTVL.

The DNA of the CDR3 is TGTGCCAGCATTAAGGGACAGGGCCTCTACAATGAGCAGTTCTTC. Residues: CASIKGQGLYNEQFF. This chain connects TRBV27 to TRBJ2-1; TRBD1 matches 9 bases. Germline V CDR1 and CDR2: MNHEY, SMNVEV (reference sequence). The junction had 7 bases not matched to a gene; V was cut back by 7 bases and J by 3 bases. The CDR3 sequence is 15 residues long.